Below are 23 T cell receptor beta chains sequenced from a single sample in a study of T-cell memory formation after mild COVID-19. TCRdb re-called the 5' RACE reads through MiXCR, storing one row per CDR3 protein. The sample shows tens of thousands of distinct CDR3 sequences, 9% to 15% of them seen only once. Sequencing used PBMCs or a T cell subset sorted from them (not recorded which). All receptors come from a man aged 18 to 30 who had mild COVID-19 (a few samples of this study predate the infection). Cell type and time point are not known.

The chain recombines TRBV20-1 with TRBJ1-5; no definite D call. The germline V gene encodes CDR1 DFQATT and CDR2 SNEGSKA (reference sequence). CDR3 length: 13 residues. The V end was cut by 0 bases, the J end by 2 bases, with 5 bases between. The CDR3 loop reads CSARDGGNQPQHF. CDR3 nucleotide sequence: TGCAGTGCTAGAGATGGGGGCAATCAGCCCCAGCATTTT.

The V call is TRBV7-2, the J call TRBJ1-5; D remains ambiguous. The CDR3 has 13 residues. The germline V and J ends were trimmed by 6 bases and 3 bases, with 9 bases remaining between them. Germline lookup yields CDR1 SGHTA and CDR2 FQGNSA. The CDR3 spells CASSRELNQPQHF. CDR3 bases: TGTGCCAGCAGTAGAGAGCTCAATCAGCCCCAGCATTTT. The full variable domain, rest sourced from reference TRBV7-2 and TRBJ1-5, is GAGVSQSPSNKVTEKGKDVELRCDPISGHTALYWYRQSLGQGLEFLIYFQGNSAPDKSGLPSDRFSAERTGGSVSTLTIQRTQQEDSAVYLCASSRELNQPQHFGDGTRLSIL.

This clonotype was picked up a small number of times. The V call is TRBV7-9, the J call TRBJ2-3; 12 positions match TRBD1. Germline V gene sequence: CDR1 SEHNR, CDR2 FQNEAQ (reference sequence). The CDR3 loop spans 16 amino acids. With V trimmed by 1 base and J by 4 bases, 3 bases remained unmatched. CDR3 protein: CASSLEGTGGADTQYF. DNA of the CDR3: TGTGCCAGCAGCTTAGAGGGGACAGGGGGCGCAGATACGCAGTATTTT.

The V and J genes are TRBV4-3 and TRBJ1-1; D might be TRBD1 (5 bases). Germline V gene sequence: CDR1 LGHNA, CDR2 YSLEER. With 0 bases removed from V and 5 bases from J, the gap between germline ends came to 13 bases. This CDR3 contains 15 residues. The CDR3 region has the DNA TGCGCCAGCAGCCAAGATGGGCGGGGGAAGACTGAAGCTTTCTTT. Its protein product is CASSQDGRGKTEAFF.

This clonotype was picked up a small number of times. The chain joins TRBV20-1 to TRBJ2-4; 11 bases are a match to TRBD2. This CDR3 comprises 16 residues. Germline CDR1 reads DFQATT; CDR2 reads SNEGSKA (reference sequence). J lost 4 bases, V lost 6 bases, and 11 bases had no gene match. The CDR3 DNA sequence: TGCAGTGCCCTCTTCTTAGCGGGGGGGCCTAAAAACATTCAGTACTTC. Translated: CSALFLAGGPKNIQYF.

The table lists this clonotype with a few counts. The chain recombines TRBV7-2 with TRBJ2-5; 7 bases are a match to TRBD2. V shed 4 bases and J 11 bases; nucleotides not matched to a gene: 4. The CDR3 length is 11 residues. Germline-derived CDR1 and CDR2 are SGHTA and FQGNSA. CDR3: CASSSLAVQYF. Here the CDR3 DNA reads TGTGCCAGCAGCTCGCTAGCGGTACAGTACTTC.

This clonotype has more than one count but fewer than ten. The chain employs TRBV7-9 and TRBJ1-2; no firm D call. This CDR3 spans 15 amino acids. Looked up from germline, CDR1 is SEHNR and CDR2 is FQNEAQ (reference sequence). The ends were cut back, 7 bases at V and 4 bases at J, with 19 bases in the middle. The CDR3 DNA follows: TGTGCCAGCACTCTCGGTCCCGATGCTGGCTATGGCTACACCTTC. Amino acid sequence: CASTLGPDAGYGYTF.

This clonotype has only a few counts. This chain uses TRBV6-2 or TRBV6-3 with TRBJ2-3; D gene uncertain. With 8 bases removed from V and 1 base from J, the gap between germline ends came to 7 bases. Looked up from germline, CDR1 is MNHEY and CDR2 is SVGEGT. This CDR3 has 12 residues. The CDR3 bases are TGTGCCAGCTTTTCGGGCACAGATACGCAGTATTTT. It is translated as CASFSGTDTQYF.

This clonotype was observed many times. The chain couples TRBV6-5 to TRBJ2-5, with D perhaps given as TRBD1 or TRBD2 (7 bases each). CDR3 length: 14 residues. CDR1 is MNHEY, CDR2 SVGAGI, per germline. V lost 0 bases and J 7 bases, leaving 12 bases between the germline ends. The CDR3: CASSYSGGDRTQYF. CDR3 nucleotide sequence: TGTGCCAGCAGTTACTCGGGAGGGGACAGGACCCAGTACTTC.

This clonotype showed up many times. CDR3 in DNA: TGTGCCAGCAGCGGAGGGAATGAGCAGTTCTTC. Translating gives CASSGGNEQFF. V gene TRBV25-1 combines with J gene TRBJ2-1, with D perhaps TRBD2 (6 bases). Trimming left V 6 bases short and J 7 bases short, with 7 bases between. Germline V CDR1 and CDR2: MGHDK, SYGVNS. The CDR3 has 11 residues.

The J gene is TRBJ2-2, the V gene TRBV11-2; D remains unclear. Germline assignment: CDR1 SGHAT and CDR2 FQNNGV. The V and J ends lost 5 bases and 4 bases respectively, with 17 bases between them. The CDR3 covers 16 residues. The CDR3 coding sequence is TGTGCCAGCAGCCAATCTAAGCCCCGCGGCACCGGGGAGCTGTTTTTT. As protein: CASSQSKPRGTGELFF.

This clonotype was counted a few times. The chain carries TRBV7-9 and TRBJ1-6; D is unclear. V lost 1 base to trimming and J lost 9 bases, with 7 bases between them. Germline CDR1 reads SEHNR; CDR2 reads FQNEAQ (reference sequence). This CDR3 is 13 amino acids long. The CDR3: CASSLESSSPLHF. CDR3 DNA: TGTGCCAGCAGCTTAGAATCTTCTTCACCCCTCCACTTT.

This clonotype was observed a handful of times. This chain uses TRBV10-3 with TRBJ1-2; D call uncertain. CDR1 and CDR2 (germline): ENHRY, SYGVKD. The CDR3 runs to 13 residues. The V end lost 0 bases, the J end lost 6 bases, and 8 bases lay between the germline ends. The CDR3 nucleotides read TGTGCCATCAGTGAGTCGATAGAGGATGGCTACACCTTC. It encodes CAISESIEDGYTF.

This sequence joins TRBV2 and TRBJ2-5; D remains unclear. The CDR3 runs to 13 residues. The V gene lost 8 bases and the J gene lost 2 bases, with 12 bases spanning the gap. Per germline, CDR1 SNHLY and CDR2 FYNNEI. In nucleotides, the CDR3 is TGTGCCAGCGGGTTCGCAGGTCAAGAGACCCAGTACTTC. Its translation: CASGFAGQETQYF. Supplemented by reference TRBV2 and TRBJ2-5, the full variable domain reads EPEVTQTPSHQVTQMGQEVILRCVPISNHLYFYWYRQILGQKVEFLVSFYNNEISEKSEIFDDQFSVERPDGSNFTLKIRSTKLEDSAMYFCASGFAGQETQYFGPGTRLLVL.

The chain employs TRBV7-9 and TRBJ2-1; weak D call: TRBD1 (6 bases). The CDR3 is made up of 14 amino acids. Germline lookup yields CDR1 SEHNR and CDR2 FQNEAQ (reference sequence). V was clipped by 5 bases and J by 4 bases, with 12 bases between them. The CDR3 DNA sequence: TGTGCCAGCAGCGTAGGGACACTATACAATGAGCAGTTCTTC. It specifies CASSVGTLYNEQFF. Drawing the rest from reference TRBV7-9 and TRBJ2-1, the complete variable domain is DTGVSQNPRHKITKRGQNVTFRCDPISEHNRLYWYRQTLGQGPEFLTYFQNEAQLEKSRLLSDRFSAERPKGSFSTLEIQRTEQGDSAMYLCASSVGTLYNEQFFGPGTRLTVL.

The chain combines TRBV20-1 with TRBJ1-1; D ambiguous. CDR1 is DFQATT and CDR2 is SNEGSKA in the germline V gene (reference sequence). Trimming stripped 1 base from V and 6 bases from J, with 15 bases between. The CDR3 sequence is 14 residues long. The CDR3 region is CSARAEAWVAEAFF. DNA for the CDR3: TGCAGTGCTAGAGCCGAGGCCTGGGTAGCTGAAGCTTTCTTT.

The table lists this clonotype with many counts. CDR3 protein: CASSLMGGTDTQYF. The CDR3 bases are TGTGCCAGCAGCTTAATGGGGGGCACAGATACGCAGTATTTT. The chain joins TRBV7-9 to TRBJ2-3; tentatively, D is TRBD1 or TRBD2 (5 bases each). Trimming removed 2 bases from V and 1 base from J, with 7 bases in between. Per the germline V gene, CDR1 is SEHNR and CDR2 is FQNEAQ (reference sequence). The CDR3 extends over 14 amino acids.

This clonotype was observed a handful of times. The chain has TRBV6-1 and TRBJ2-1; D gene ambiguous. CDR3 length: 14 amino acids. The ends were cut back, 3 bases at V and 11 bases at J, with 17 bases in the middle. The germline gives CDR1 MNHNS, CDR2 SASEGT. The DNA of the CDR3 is TGTGCCAGCAGTGAGCTTCCCTTTTCGGGTAAGCAGTTCTTC. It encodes CASSELPFSGKQFF.

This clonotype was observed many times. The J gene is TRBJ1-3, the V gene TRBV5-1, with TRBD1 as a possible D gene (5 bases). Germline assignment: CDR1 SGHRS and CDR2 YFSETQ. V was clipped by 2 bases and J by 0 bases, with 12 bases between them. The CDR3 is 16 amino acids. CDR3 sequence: CASSLRGRDSGNTIYF. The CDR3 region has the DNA TGCGCCAGCAGCTTACGGGGCCGCGACTCTGGAAACACCATATATTTT.

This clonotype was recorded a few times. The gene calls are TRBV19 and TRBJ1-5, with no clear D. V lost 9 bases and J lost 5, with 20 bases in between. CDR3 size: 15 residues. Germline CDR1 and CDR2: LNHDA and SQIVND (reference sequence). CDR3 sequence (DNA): TGTGCCAGCGCGAGAGACGGCTTTGGGCATCAGCCCCAGCATTTT. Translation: CASARDGFGHQPQHF.

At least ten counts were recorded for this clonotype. CDR3 nucleotide sequence: TGCAGTGCTAGAGACCCCTTCAGGAAGGTAGATGAGCAGTTCTTC. It yields the protein CSARDPFRKVDEQFF. The rearrangement joins TRBV20-1 to TRBJ2-1; D is ambiguous. Germline loops: CDR1 DFQATT, CDR2 SNEGSKA (reference sequence). This CDR3 spans 15 amino acids. V was pared by 0 bases and J by 8 bases, with 17 bases between.

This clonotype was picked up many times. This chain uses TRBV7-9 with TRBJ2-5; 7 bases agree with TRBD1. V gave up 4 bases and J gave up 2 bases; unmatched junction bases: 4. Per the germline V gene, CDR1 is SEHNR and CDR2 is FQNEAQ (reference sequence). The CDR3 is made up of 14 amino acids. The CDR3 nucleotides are TGTGCCAGCAGCTCAGGACAGGTTCAAGAGACCCAGTACTTC. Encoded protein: CASSSGQVQETQYF.

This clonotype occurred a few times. Here the CDR3 DNA reads TGTGCCAGTAGTCTGGGACCGAATGGCTACACCTTC. Protein sequence: CASSLGPNGYTF. The chain links TRBV19 to TRBJ1-2, with D possibly TRBD1 on 5 matching bases. This CDR3 is 12 amino acids long. CDR1 and CDR2 from the germline V gene are LNHDA and SQIVND (reference sequence). V was shortened by 5 bases and J by 6 bases, with 10 bases between the two germline ends.